The present T cell receptor beta chain was sequenced within a study of blood T cell repertoires in COVID-19. V dropped 1 base and J dropped 3 bases, with 10 bases sitting between them. The CDR3 spans 15 residues. Germline values: CDR1 LNHDA, CDR2 SQIVND (reference sequence). In this sample, this clone turned up many times. Only in-frame clones appear in the TCRdb table, and some are missing; sequencing was by immunoSEQ multiplex PCR. Here the sample spans roughly 230,000 clones, roughly four fifths being singletons. The receptor's source is a woman between 55 and 75 years old who had recovered from COVID-19. The sample taken for sequencing was PBMCs or T cells enriched from blood (not recorded which). This chain uses TRBV19 with TRBJ2-1, with a tentative D call TRBD2 (5 bases). The chain's CDR3 is CASSIAGDHYNEQFF. The DNA for the CDR3 is TGTGCCAGTAGTATAGCCGGGGATCACTACAATGAGCAGTTCTTC.